The 16 T cell receptor beta chains in this list originate from one sample, sequenced in a study of Graves' ophthalmopathy and Graves' hyperthyroidism. Amplified TCR beta CDR3 regions were obtained using RNA transcripts as template. A first-round RT-PCR used HTBI primers, followed by a second-round multiplex PCR. TCRdb processed the multiplex PCR reads anew with MiXCR; each CDR3 protein has one entry. Here the sample spans under 250,000 distinct CDR3 sequences, around a fifth being singletons. Input material: peripheral blood. The receptor set was obtained from a woman in her 50s with Graves' ophthalmopathy.

V and J are TRBV6-1 and TRBJ1-3; 8 bases agree with TRBD1. V trimming: 10 bases; J trimming: 2 bases; junction bases outside the gene matches: 7. The CDR3 is 14 amino acids. Germline CDR1 is MNHNS and CDR2 is SASEGT. The CDR3 spells CAIYDRGPGNTIYF. The CDR3, as DNA: TGTGCCATCTACGACAGGGGACCTGGAAACACCATATATTTT.

This clonotype came up a few times. V is TRBV3-1 and J is TRBJ2-7, with unresolved D. CDR1 LGHDT and CDR2 YNNKEL come from the germline V gene (reference sequence). V dropped 3 bases and J dropped 0 bases, with 6 bases sitting between them. The CDR3 extends over 13 amino acids. CDR3 coding DNA: TGTGCCAGCAGCCAGCTTATCTCCTACGAGCAGTACTTC. It codes for CASSQLISYEQYF.

This clonotype was seen at least ten times. V and J are TRBV11-1 and TRBJ2-7, with TRBD2 matching over 10 bases. V was pared by 1 base and J by 1 base, with 16 bases of the junction left unmatched. The CDR3 is made up of 20 amino acids. CDR1 and CDR2 from the germline V gene are SGHAT and FQDESV (reference sequence). CDR3 region: CASSLGPLLAGPSLSYEQYF. CDR3 DNA sequence: TGTGCCAGCAGCTTAGGGCCTCTACTAGCGGGACCCTCCCTTTCCTACGAGCAGTACTTC.

This clonotype occurred many times. The chain couples TRBV12-3 or TRBV12-4 to TRBJ2-2; D not certain. V lost 6 bases to trimming and J lost 3 bases, with 11 bases between them. This CDR3 spans 14 amino acids. The DNA for the CDR3 is TGTGCCAGCAGCATCCGGGCGGACACCGGGGAGCTGTTTTTT. This gives the protein CASSIRADTGELFF.

With regard to this clonotype: This clone may be a read error of a much larger clone one base away. The V and J genes are TRBV11-1 and TRBJ2-5, with TRBD2 identical over 12 bases. In germline, CDR1 is SGHAT, CDR2 FQDESV (reference sequence). V lost 5 bases to trimming and J lost 1 base; unmatched junction nucleotides: 14. This CDR3 has 19 amino acids. The CDR3 region has the DNA TGTGCCAGCAGCAGATCCGGGACTAGCGGGCCGGGCCCCCAAGAGACCCAGTACTTC. Translating it yields CASSRSGTSGPGPQETQYF. The full variable domain, with the rest looked up from reference TRBV11-1 and TRBJ2-5, is EAEVAQSPRYKITEKSQAVAFWCDPISGHATLYWYRQILGQGPELLVQFQDESVVDDSQLPKDRFSAERLKGVDSTLKIQPAELGDSAMYLCASSRSGTSGPGPQETQYFGPGTRLLVL.

The chain joins TRBV2 to TRBJ2-7; D is possibly TRBD1 or TRBD2 (5 bases each). CDR1 SNHLY and CDR2 FYNNEI come from the germline V gene. The ends were cut back, 7 bases at V and 0 bases at J, with 16 bases in the middle. The CDR3 is 15 amino acids. CDR3: CASNPGRAVSYEQYF. For the CDR3, the DNA is TGTGCCAGCAATCCGGGGCGAGCGGTCTCCTACGAGCAGTACTTC. The full variable domain, in which reference TRBV2 and TRBJ2-7 provide the parts outside the CDR3, is EPEVTQTPSHQVTQMGQEVILRCVPISNHLYFYWYRQILGQKVEFLVSFYNNEISEKSEIFDDQFSVERPDGSNFTLKIRSTKLEDSAMYFCASNPGRAVSYEQYFGPGTRLTVT.

This clonotype was counted ten times or more. The chain employs TRBV6-5 and TRBJ2-5, with 9 positions matching TRBD1. This CDR3 is 14 amino acids long. CDR1 MNHEY and CDR2 SVGAGI come from the germline V gene. V lost 8 bases to trimming and J lost 4 bases; unmatched junction nucleotides: 8. The CDR3 reads CASLRDRVAETQYF. The DNA for the CDR3 is TGTGCCAGCCTCCGGGACAGGGTTGCAGAGACCCAGTACTTC.

CDR3 nucleotide sequence: TGTGCCAGCGGTGGACTAGCGGGATTCCGGACCGGGGAGCTGTTTTTT. Protein sequence: CASGGLAGFRTGELFF. V usage is TRBV24-1 and J usage is TRBJ2-2; 12 positions agree with TRBD2. Germline CDR1 and CDR2: KGHDR and SFDVKD. The CDR3 is made up of 16 amino acids. Losses at the gene ends were 11 bases for V and 5 bases for J; bases not matched to a gene: 11.

This clonotype occurred a few times. The V and J genes are TRBV12-3 or TRBV12-4 and TRBJ1-2; no firm D call. V shed 3 bases and J shed 0 bases, with 11 bases lying between them. This CDR3 comprises 15 residues. CDR3 coding DNA: TGTGCCAGCAGTTTCCCAGGAAGAGCTAACTATGGCTACACCTTC. Its protein is CASSFPGRANYGYTF.

In its sample, this clonotype was seen many times. The CDR3 loop reads CASSLHPGGYEQYF. For the CDR3, the DNA is TGTGCCAGCAGCTTACATCCGGGCGGTTACGAGCAGTACTTC. The V call is TRBV7-9, the J call TRBJ2-7; D ambiguous. CDR1 SEHNR and CDR2 FQNEAQ come from the germline V gene (reference sequence). The CDR3 contains 14 residues. V dropped 2 bases and J dropped 4 bases, with 12 bases sitting between them.

The sample holds many counts of this clonotype. Its ends do not fully match the called genes, so a read error is possible. The chain recombines TRBV20-1 with TRBJ2-5, with unresolved D. Germline values: CDR1 DFQATT, CDR2 SNEGSKA (reference sequence). The CDR3 loop spans 14 amino acids. The DNA for the CDR3 is TGCAGTGCTAGAATCCCATCCGGTGCTGCGACCCTGTACTTC. Protein: CSARIPSGAATLYF.

Ten or more counts support this clonotype. The rearrangement links TRBV6-1 to TRBJ1-1, with D unresolved. There are 12 residues in the CDR3. V was shortened by 2 bases and J by 11 bases, with 12 bases between the two germline ends. Germline CDR1 and CDR2: MNHNS and SASEGT. Written as DNA, the CDR3 is TGTGCCAGCAGTGAACAGCTCAAGCGGGCTTTCTTT. Residues: CASSEQLKRAFF.

This clonotype was seen once. CDR3 sequence (DNA): TGTGCCAGCGCCAAACTTCTTGAGACCCAGTACTTC. Its translation is CASAKLLETQYF. The V and J genes are TRBV12-3 or TRBV12-4 and TRBJ2-5, with D unresolved. This CDR3 has 12 amino acids. Trimming left V 8 bases short and J 5 bases short, with 12 bases between.

This clonotype was seen at least ten times. The V and J genes are TRBV15 and TRBJ2-7; TRBD2 might be the D (6 bases). The germline CDR1 and CDR2 sequences are LNHNV and YYDKDF (reference sequence). V was clipped by 0 bases and J by 3 bases, with 15 bases between them. The CDR3 sequence is 16 residues long. The CDR3 DNA sequence: TGTGCCACCAGCAGAGAGTTAGGGACTGGAATCTACGAGCAGTACTTC. This gives the protein CATSRELGTGIYEQYF.

Ten or more counts support this clonotype. The chain carries TRBV20-1 and TRBJ1-2; 11 bases are a match to TRBD1. The CDR3 is 15 residues long. V lost 6 bases, J lost 5 bases, and 11 bases stayed unmatched. Germline CDR1 and CDR2: DFQATT and SNEGSKA (reference sequence). CDR3 protein: CSANNRDRGGYGYTF. Written as DNA, the CDR3 is TGCAGTGCAAACAACCGGGACAGGGGGGGGTATGGCTACACCTTC.

Details on this clonotype: This clone may be a read error of a much larger clone one base away. V usage is TRBV28 and J usage is TRBJ2-5, with D unclear. V lost 5 bases, J lost 2 bases, and 15 bases lay in between. Per germline, CDR1 MDHEN and CDR2 SYDVKM. The length of the CDR3 is 15 residues. The CDR3 nucleotides are TGTGCCAGCAGTCCCCACATGGGCAGACAAGAGACCCAGTACTTC. It encodes CASSPHMGRQETQYF.